These 15 T cell receptor beta chains were sequenced from one sample in a study of cytomegalovirus exposure and HLA in healthy donors. The PCR was carried out with 60 Vbeta primers and 13 Jbeta primers. The assay was immunoSEQ multiplex PCR, and TCRdb's table has in-frame clones only and misses some. The data show 89,000 or so clones, 70% to 80% seen once. Sequenced input: PBMCs. These receptors were obtained from a man younger than 30 in good health and CMV-seropositive.

The V call is TRBV11-1, the J call TRBJ2-7, with D tentatively TRBD1 (5 bases). The CDR3 loop spans 13 amino acids. V shed 1 base and J shed 5 bases, with 9 bases lying between them. The germline V gene has CDR1 SGHAT and CDR2 FQDESV (reference sequence). The CDR3 bases are TGTGCCAGCAGCTTAGACAGGTCCAACGAGCAGTACTTC. Translating it yields CASSLDRSNEQYF.

V and J are TRBV9 and TRBJ2-7, with a possible D match to TRBD2 (6 bases). The CDR3 is made up of 15 amino acids. CDR1 SGDLS and CDR2 YYNGEE come from the germline V gene. V lost 6 bases to trimming and J lost 0 bases, with 16 bases between them. The CDR3 DNA sequence: TGTGCCAGCAACTCGGGGGACCTCGTCTCCTACGAGCAGTACTTC. As protein: CASNSGDLVSYEQYF.

The chain joins TRBV6-1 to TRBJ1-6, with a possible D match to TRBD1 (6 bases). The germline gives CDR1 MNHNS, CDR2 SASEGT. The CDR3 runs 16 residues. With 1 base removed from V and 3 bases from J, the gap between germline ends came to 10 bases. The CDR3 DNA reads as TGTGCCAGCAGTGAAGGGACAGACGGCTATAATTCACCCCTCCACTTT. Amino acid sequence: CASSEGTDGYNSPLHF.

This clone was recorded only once. The chain has TRBV18 and TRBJ2-7, with 8 bases lining up with TRBD1. This CDR3 is 18 amino acids long. Germline values: CDR1 KGHSH, CDR2 LQKENI. J was trimmed by 2 bases and V by 0 bases; bases with no gene match: 12. CDR3 in DNA: TGTGCCAGCTCACCACCCCTTCACCGGGACAGGAAAACCTACGAGCAGTACTTC. Residues: CASSPPLHRDRKTYEQYF. The full variable domain, rest sourced from reference TRBV18 and TRBJ2-7, is NAGVMQNPRHLVRRRGQEARLRCSPMKGHSHVYWYRQLPEEGLKFMVYLQKENIIDESGMPKERFSAEFPKEGPSILRIQQVVRGDSAAYFCASSPPLHRDRKTYEQYFGPGTRLTVT.

The chain couples TRBV7-8 to TRBJ1-5, with no clear D. This CDR3 is 16 amino acids long. Trimming removed 1 base from V and 0 bases from J, with 10 bases in between. Per the germline V gene, CDR1 is SGHVS and CDR2 is FQNEAQ. The DNA for the CDR3 is TGTGCCAGCAGCTTAGGGGCAAGATATAGCAATCAGCCCCAGCATTTT. Translated: CASSLGARYSNQPQHF. The full variable domain, in which reference TRBV7-8 and TRBJ1-5 provide the parts outside the CDR3, is GAGVSQSPRYKVAKRGQDVALRCDPISGHVSLFWYQQALGQGPEFLTYFQNEAQLDKSGLPSDRFFAERPEGSVSTLKIQRTQQEDSAVYLCASSLGARYSNQPQHFGDGTRLSIL.

This clone was picked up a small number of times. The chain employs TRBV9 and TRBJ2-7, with TRBD2 matching over 10 bases. Germline loops: CDR1 SGDLS, CDR2 YYNGEE. The V gene end was trimmed by 0 bases and the J gene end by 6 bases; junction bases not matched to a gene: 9. CDR3 length equals 16 residues. The chain's CDR3 is CASSVEAGGGSGEQYF. The CDR3 bases are TGTGCCAGCAGCGTAGAAGCGGGGGGGGGATCAGGCGAGCAGTACTTC.

In nucleotides, the CDR3 is TGCGCCAGCAGCCAACCTAGCGGGGCTGATGAGCAGTTCTTC. As protein: CASSQPSGADEQFF. The V call is TRBV4-1, the J call TRBJ2-1, with 9 bases identical to TRBD2. CDR3 size: 14 residues. V lost 2 bases, J lost 8 bases, and 4 bases stayed unmatched. Germline assignment: CDR1 MGHRA and CDR2 YSYEKL.

This clone was seen only a few times. V and J are TRBV6-6 and TRBJ2-3; D is unresolved. V was pared by 8 bases and J by 0 bases, with 6 bases between. Germline lookup yields CDR1 MNHNY and CDR2 SVGAGI (reference sequence). The CDR3 consists of 12 residues. The CDR3 reads CASGASTDTQYF. CDR3 DNA sequence: TGTGCCAGCGGTGCGAGCACAGATACGCAGTATTTT.

CDR3 DNA: TGCGCCAGCAGCCTAGCCGGGACAGGATTTGAAGCTTTCTTT. Translated: CASSLAGTGFEAFF. V usage is TRBV5-1 and J usage is TRBJ1-1, with TRBD1 identical over 8 bases. This CDR3 has 14 residues. The V segment lost 4 bases and the J segment 7 bases; nucleotides outside the gene matches: 9. Germline V CDR1 and CDR2: SGHRS, YFSETQ. Drawing the rest from reference TRBV5-1 and TRBJ1-1, the complete variable domain is KAGVTQTPRYLIKTRGQQVTLSCSPISGHRSVSWYQQTPGQGLQFLFEYFSETQRNKGNFPGRFSGRQFSNSRSEMNVSTLELGDSALYLCASSLAGTGFEAFFGQGTRLTVV.

The rearrangement links TRBV28 to TRBJ2-3; the match to TRBD2 covers 10 bases. The CDR3 spans 16 residues. The V segment lost 7 bases and the J segment 4 bases; nucleotides outside the gene matches: 11. The germline V gene encodes CDR1 MDHEN and CDR2 SYDVKM. The CDR3 sequence: CASTGASGGFSDTQYF. The CDR3 DNA reads as TGTGCCAGCACCGGGGCTAGCGGGGGTTTCTCAGATACGCAGTATTTT. The entire variable domain, with the rest obtained from reference TRBV28 and TRBJ2-3, is as follows: DVKVTQSSRYLVKRTGEKVFLECVQDMDHENMFWYRQDPGLGLRLIYFSYDVKMKEKGDIPEGYSVSREKKERFSLILESASTNQTSMYLCASTGASGGFSDTQYFGPGTRLTVL.

V and J are TRBV6-5 and TRBJ1-5; TRBD1 agrees at 9 bases. This CDR3 contains 15 residues. The junction had 4 bases not matched to a gene; V was cut back by 2 bases and J by 5 bases. Germline V gene data show CDR1 as MNHEY and CDR2 as SVGAGI. The CDR3 loop reads CASSYRTGDDQPQHF. The CDR3 coding sequence is TGTGCCAGCAGTTACCGGACAGGGGATGATCAGCCCCAGCATTTT.

The chain recombines TRBV30 with TRBJ2-7; unclear D gene. CDR3 length: 12 amino acids. The V gene lost 2 bases and the J gene lost 5 bases, with 10 bases spanning the gap. From germline, CDR1 is GTSNPN and CDR2 SVGIG (reference sequence). The CDR3: CAWSPRGHEQYF. For the CDR3, the DNA is TGTGCCTGGAGTCCCCGAGGTCACGAGCAGTACTTC. Variable domain in full (rest from reference TRBV30 and TRBJ2-7): SQTIHQWPATLVQPVGSPLSLECTVEGTSNPNLYWYRQAAGRGLQLLFYSVGIGQISSEVPQNLSASRPQDRQFILSSKKLLLSDSGFYLCAWSPRGHEQYFGPGTRLTVT.

The V and J genes are TRBV5-1 and TRBJ2-2; TRBD2 might be the D (6 bases). This CDR3 spans 15 amino acids. The germline V gene encodes CDR1 SGHRS and CDR2 YFSETQ. V was cut by 4 bases and J by 5 bases, with 15 bases left in between. Here the CDR3 reads CASSPTSGVTGELFF. In DNA, the CDR3 is TGCGCCAGCAGCCCCACTTCGGGGGTTACCGGGGAGCTGTTTTTT.

This clone was seen more than once but under ten times. The chain couples TRBV7-8 to TRBJ2-7; weak D call: TRBD1 (5 bases). V dropped 5 bases and J dropped 5 bases, with 19 bases sitting between them. CDR3 length: 15 amino acids. In germline, CDR1 is SGHVS, CDR2 FQNEAQ. The CDR3, as DNA: TGTGCCAGCAGCAGTCGACAGCCAAGGGCAGACGAGCAGTACTTC. Translated: CASSSRQPRADEQYF.

V and J are TRBV2 and TRBJ2-1, with D unclear. This CDR3 has 15 amino acids. Germline loops: CDR1 SNHLY, CDR2 FYNNEI. Trimming pared 10 bases from V and 0 bases from J, leaving 16 bases between. For the CDR3, the DNA is TGTGCCAACGTAGGCGCGGAGAGCTCCTACAATGAGCAGTTCTTC. Its protein product is CANVGAESSYNEQFF. Drawing the rest from reference TRBV2 and TRBJ2-1, the complete variable domain is EPEVTQTPSHQVTQMGQEVILRCVPISNHLYFYWYRQILGQKVEFLVSFYNNEISEKSEIFDDQFSVERPDGSNFTLKIRSTKLEDSAMYFCANVGAESSYNEQFFGPGTRLTVL.